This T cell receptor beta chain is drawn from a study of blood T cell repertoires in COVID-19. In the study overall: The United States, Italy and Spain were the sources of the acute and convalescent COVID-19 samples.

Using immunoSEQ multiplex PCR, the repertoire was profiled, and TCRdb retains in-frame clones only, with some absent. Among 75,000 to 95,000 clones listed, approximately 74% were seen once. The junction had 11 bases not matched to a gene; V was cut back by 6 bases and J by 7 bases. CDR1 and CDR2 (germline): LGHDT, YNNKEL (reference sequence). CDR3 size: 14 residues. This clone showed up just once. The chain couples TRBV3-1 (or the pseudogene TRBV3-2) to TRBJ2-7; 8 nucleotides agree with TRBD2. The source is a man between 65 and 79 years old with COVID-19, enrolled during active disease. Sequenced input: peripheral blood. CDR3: CASSPRGGADEQYF. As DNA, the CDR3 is TGTGCCAGCAGTCCCCGGGGGGGCGCGGATGAGCAGTACTTC.